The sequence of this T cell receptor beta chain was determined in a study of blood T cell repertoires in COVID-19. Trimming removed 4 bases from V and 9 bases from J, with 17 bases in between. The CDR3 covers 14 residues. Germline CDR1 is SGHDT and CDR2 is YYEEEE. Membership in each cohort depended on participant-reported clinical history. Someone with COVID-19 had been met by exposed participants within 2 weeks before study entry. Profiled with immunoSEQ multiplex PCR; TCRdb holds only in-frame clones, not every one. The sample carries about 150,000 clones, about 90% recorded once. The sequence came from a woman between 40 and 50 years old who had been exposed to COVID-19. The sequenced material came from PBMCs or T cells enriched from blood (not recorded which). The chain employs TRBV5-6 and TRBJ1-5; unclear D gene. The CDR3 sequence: CASSGPEEVGPQHF. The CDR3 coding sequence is TGTGCCAGCAGCGGGCCCGAGGAGGTCGGGCCCCAGCATTTT.